One sample yielded the 3 T cell receptor beta chains listed below, sequenced in a study of T cell responses to AZD1222 COVID-19 vaccine. Sequencing used immunoSEQ multiplex PCR; TCRdb keeps in-frame clones, though not all of them. The table lists 130,000 to 150,000 clones, 75% to 90% of them singletons. Source: peripheral blood, taken on day 0 of AZD1222 vaccination. Receptors originate from an adult in good health.

The chain uses TRBV3-1 (or the pseudogene TRBV3-2) and TRBJ1-5; D gene unclear. The CDR3 has 13 amino acids. V shed 2 bases and J shed 2 bases, with 4 bases lying between them. Germline CDR1 and CDR2: LGHDT and YNNKEL (reference sequence). CDR3: CASSQTRNQPQHF. CDR3 nucleotides: TGTGCCAGCAGCCAAACGCGCAATCAGCCCCAGCATTTT.

The chain recombines TRBV7-9 with TRBJ2-7; TRBD2 matches 9 bases. The ends lost 3 bases at V and 4 bases at J; junction bases unmatched: 4. Germline V lookup: CDR1 SEHNR, CDR2 FQNEAQ (reference sequence). The CDR3 is 14 amino acids. CDR3 region: CASSLSLAGYEQYF. The CDR3, as DNA: TGTGCCAGCAGCTTGTCGCTAGCGGGGTACGAGCAGTACTTC.

This chain uses TRBV7-2 with TRBJ1-5, with D possibly matching TRBD1 (5 bases). V was clipped by 5 bases and J by 4 bases, with 15 bases between them. Germline lookup yields CDR1 SGHTA and CDR2 FQGNSA. The CDR3 has 15 amino acids. The CDR3 loop is CASSLSGTLNQPQHF. In DNA form, the CDR3 reads TGTGCCAGCAGCCTAAGCGGGACCCTAAATCAGCCCCAGCATTTT.